One TCR beta chain is described in this entry. Its antigen is unknown. The record originates from a study of T cell responses to AZD1222 COVID-19 vaccine. Study results and limitations: At 160-218 and 743-854, vaccine-associated CD4 TCRs were dominant, and they spanned spike. Repertoires were collected only later (after the peak T cell response had occurred).

TCRdb's copy holds only in-frame clones and misses some; the assay was immunoSEQ multiplex PCR. Among roughly 77,000 clones, roughly 90% were seen once, and the ten largest hold about 5%. This sequence originates from an adult in good health. The sequencing here drew on peripheral blood, taken on day 0 of MenACWY control vaccination.

Here the CDR3 DNA reads TGTGCCAGCAGTTTGGGGGGATACTCTCTGGAGACCCAGTACTTC. Translation: CASSLGGYSLETQYF. V is TRBV28 and J is TRBJ2-5; D is perhaps TRBD2 (6 bases). The CDR3 contains 15 residues. The V and J ends lost 3 bases and 5 bases respectively, with 16 bases between them. CDR1 and CDR2 (germline): MDHEN, SYDVKM.